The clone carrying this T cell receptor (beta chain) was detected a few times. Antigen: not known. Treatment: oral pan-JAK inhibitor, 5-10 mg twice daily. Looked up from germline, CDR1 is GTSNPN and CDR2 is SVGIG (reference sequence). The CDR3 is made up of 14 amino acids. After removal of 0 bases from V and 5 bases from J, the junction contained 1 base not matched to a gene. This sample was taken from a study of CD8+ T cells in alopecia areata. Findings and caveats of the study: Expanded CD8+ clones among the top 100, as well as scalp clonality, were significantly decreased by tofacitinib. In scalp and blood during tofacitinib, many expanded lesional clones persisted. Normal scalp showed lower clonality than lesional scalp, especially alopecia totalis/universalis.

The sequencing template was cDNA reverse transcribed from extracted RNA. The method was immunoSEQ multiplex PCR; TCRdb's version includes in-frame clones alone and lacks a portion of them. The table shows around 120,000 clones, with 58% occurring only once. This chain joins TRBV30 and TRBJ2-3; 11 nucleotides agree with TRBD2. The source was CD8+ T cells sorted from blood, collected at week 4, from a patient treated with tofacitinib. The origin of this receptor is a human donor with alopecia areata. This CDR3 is CAWSVTSGVDTQYF. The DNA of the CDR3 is TGTGCCTGGAGTGTGACTAGCGGGGTAGATACGCAGTATTTT. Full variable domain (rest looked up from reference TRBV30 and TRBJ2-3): SQTIHQWPATLVQPVGSPLSLECTVEGTSNPNLYWYRQAAGRGLQLLFYSVGIGQISSEVPQNLSASRPQDRQFILSSKKLLLSDSGFYLCAWSVTSGVDTQYFGPGTRLTVL.